One sample yielded the 17 T cell receptor beta chains listed below, sequenced in a study of T cells in Graves' hyperthyroidism and ophthalmopathy. Regions amplified from RNA transcripts were the TCR beta CDR3 regions. The study used the HTBI primer set for a first-round RT-PCR of the TCR CDR3. TCRdb reanalysed the multiplex PCR reads using MiXCR and keeps one entry per CDR3 protein. The sample shows hundreds of thousands of distinct CDR3 sequences, approximately 15% of them seen only once. Sequences were obtained from blood. These receptor sequences come from a woman in her twenties or thirties with Graves' hyperthyroidism that later progressed to Graves' ophthalmopathy.

This clonotype was recorded at least ten times. The genes are TRBV12-3 or TRBV12-4 and TRBJ2-1, with 7 positions matching TRBD1. The ends lost 7 bases at V and 4 bases at J; junction bases unmatched: 4. This CDR3 region has 13 residues. In nucleotides, the CDR3 is TGTGCCAGCAAATTGGACAGGTACAATGAGCAGTTCTTC. Translated, it gives CASKLDRYNEQFF.

This clonotype appeared many times. This chain joins TRBV14 and TRBJ2-7; 8 bases match TRBD1. CDR1 is SGHDN and CDR2 is FVKESK in the germline V gene. The trim removed 1 base at V and 0 bases at J, leaving 5 bases unmatched. The CDR3 has 16 residues. CDR3 sequence: CASSQGTGISSYEQYF. DNA for the CDR3: TGTGCCAGCAGCCAAGGGACAGGGATTAGCTCCTACGAGCAGTACTTC.

This clonotype showed up just a few times. This may come from a read error, since a much larger clone is one base off. The J gene is TRBJ1-2, the V gene TRBV28, with 10 positions matching TRBD1. V gave up 5 bases and J gave up 3 bases; unmatched junction bases: 3. This CDR3 contains 14 residues. Germline lookup yields CDR1 MDHEN and CDR2 SYDVKM. CDR3 in DNA: TGTGCCAGCAGTCCCGGGACAGGGGACTATGGCTACACCTTC. Translation: CASSPGTGDYGYTF.

In this sample, this clonotype turned up a few times. This chain uses TRBV14 with TRBJ2-1; maybe TRBD2 (7 bases). The CDR3 totals 15 residues. Germline V lookup: CDR1 SGHDN, CDR2 FVKESK. V was pared by 1 base and J by 9 bases, with 16 bases between. CDR3 DNA: TGTGCCAGCAGCCAAGTAATAGGGGGGGGAGGTGAGCAGTTCTTC. Its protein product is CASSQVIGGGGEQFF.

This clonotype came up many times. CDR3 DNA sequence: TGTGCCAGCAGCCTTAGCGGGAGAGGAGACGAGCAGTACTTC. This codes for CASSLSGRGDEQYF. The V call is TRBV27, the J call TRBJ2-7; 9 bases agree with TRBD2. V shed 6 bases and J 5 bases; nucleotides not matched to a gene: 8. This CDR3 has 14 amino acids. The germline CDR1 and CDR2 sequences are MNHEY and SMNVEV (reference sequence).

This clonotype was detected many times. The chain joins TRBV3-2 to TRBJ1-6; TRBD1, as called in the table, went unchecked against the DNA. TRBV3-2 is tagged as a pseudogene. CDR3 length: 13 residues. CDR3 loop: CASTEPPPLPLHF. CDR3 DNA: TGTGCCAGCACCGAACCGCCCCCTTTACCCCTCCACTTT.

This clonotype has at least ten counts. The chain couples TRBV11-2 to TRBJ2-1; 8 nucleotides agree with TRBD1. CDR3 length: 15 residues. V dropped 0 bases and J dropped 9; count of bases not matched to a gene: 7. CDR1 is SGHAT and CDR2 is FQNNGV in the germline V gene. The CDR3: CASSLEWTGSIEQFF. The CDR3 DNA reads as TGTGCCAGCAGCTTAGAATGGACAGGGAGTATTGAGCAGTTCTTC. The whole variable domain, remainder taken from reference TRBV11-2 and TRBJ2-1, is EAGVAQSPRYKIIEKRQSVAFWCNPISGHATLYWYQQILGQGPKLLIQFQNNGVVDDSQLPKDRFSAERLKGVDSTLKIQPAKLEDSAVYLCASSLEWTGSIEQFFGPGTRLTVL.

The sample holds one count of this clonotype. The rearrangement links TRBV20-1 to TRBJ2-7; D may be TRBD1 (6 bases). V lost 6 bases to trimming and J lost 7 bases, with 19 bases between them. Looked up from germline, CDR1 is DFQATT and CDR2 is SNEGSKA (reference sequence). The CDR3 is 13 amino acids. CDR3 loop: CSAPRGSWDEQYF. The CDR3 coding sequence is TGCAGTGCCCCCAGGGGTTCGTGGGATGAGCAGTACTTC.

This clonotype was observed many times. The V and J genes are TRBV12-3 or TRBV12-4 and TRBJ2-7, with D hard to call. V was trimmed by 1 base and J by 2 bases, leaving 6 bases between them. The CDR3 is 13 amino acids. The CDR3, as DNA: TGTGCCAGCAGTTTAGAGGGCCCCTACGAGCAGTACTTC. Translated: CASSLEGPYEQYF.

This clonotype was seen repeatedly, ten times or more. This chain joins TRBV5-4 and TRBJ1-2; no clear D. Germline values: CDR1 SGHNT, CDR2 YYREEE (reference sequence). The CDR3 totals 14 residues. The V end was cut by 0 bases, the J end by 5 bases, with 11 bases between. The CDR3 reads CASSLEPGYYGYTF. Here the CDR3 DNA reads TGTGCCAGCAGCTTGGAACCAGGTTATTATGGCTACACCTTC.

This chain joins TRBV6-1 and TRBJ2-7; D not resolved. V was cut by 6 bases and J by 0 bases, with 9 bases left in between. This CDR3 comprises 13 residues. Germline V gene data show CDR1 as MNHNS and CDR2 as SASEGT. The DNA of the CDR3 is TGTGCCAGCAGACGAAGGAACTCCTACGAGCAGTACTTC. Its protein is CASRRRNSYEQYF.

This clonotype was recorded at least ten times. This chain links TRBV11-2 with TRBJ2-1; TRBD2 matches 10 bases. CDR1 and CDR2 from the germline V gene are SGHAT and FQNNGV. This CDR3 is built from 15 residues. J was trimmed by 4 bases and V by 5 bases; bases with no gene match: 5. As DNA, the CDR3 is TGTGCCAGCAGCGAACAAGCGGGGGGGTACAATGAGCAGTTCTTC. It encodes CASSEQAGGYNEQFF.

Ten or more counts support this clonotype. This chain links TRBV5-1 with TRBJ2-7; 11 bases fit TRBD1. Germline values: CDR1 SGHRS, CDR2 YFSETQ. Trimming cost V 4 bases and J 2 bases; bases outside gene matches: 8. CDR3 length: 16 amino acids. The CDR3 is CASSQTPGQGAYEQYF. DNA for the CDR3: TGCGCCAGCAGCCAGACCCCGGGACAGGGGGCCTACGAGCAGTACTTC.

The sample holds many counts of this clonotype. The chain employs TRBV19 and TRBJ1-1, with 8 positions matching TRBD1. This CDR3 comprises 14 residues. V gave up 5 bases and J gave up 0 bases; unmatched junction bases: 2. Germline values: CDR1 LNHDA, CDR2 SQIVND (reference sequence). The chain's CDR3 is CASSVDRVNTEAFF. CDR3 in DNA: TGTGCCAGTAGTGTGGACAGGGTGAACACTGAAGCTTTCTTT. Combining the CDR3 with reference TRBV19 and TRBJ1-1 gives the whole variable domain DGGITQSPKYLFRKEGQNVTLSCEQNLNHDAMYWYRQDPGQGLRLIYYSQIVNDFQKGDIAEGYSVSREKKESFPLTVTSAQKNPTAFYLCASSVDRVNTEAFFGQGTRLTVV.

This clonotype was found many times. The chain has TRBV12-3 or TRBV12-4 and TRBJ2-7, with TRBD2 identical over 10 bases. After removal of 6 bases from V and 9 bases from J, the junction contained 8 bases not matched to a gene. The CDR3 runs 13 residues. Here the CDR3 reads CASRASGRGVQYF. The CDR3 DNA follows: TGTGCCAGCAGGGCTAGCGGGAGAGGGGTGCAGTACTTC.

This clonotype came up many times. V and J are TRBV6-1 and TRBJ2-7, with 9 bases lining up with TRBD2. The V gene's germline CDR1 is MNHNS and CDR2 SASEGT. V shed 5 bases, J shed 2 bases, and the junction held 10 bases outside the gene matches. The CDR3 is 16 amino acids. The CDR3 loop reads CASSLRSAGGAYEQYF. CDR3 in DNA: TGTGCCAGCAGTCTCCGCTCAGCGGGAGGCGCCTACGAGCAGTACTTC.

This clonotype appeared many times. V is TRBV7-2 and J is TRBJ2-1, with D possibly being TRBD2 (6 bases). The V gene lost 3 bases and the J gene lost 6 bases, with 9 bases spanning the gap. Germline loops: CDR1 SGHTA, CDR2 FQGNSA. The CDR3 consists of 13 residues. The CDR3 loop reads CASSFPGGNEQFF. CDR3 DNA sequence: TGTGCCAGCAGCTTCCCCGGGGGCAATGAGCAGTTCTTC.